This T cell receptor beta chain emerged from a study of T cell repertoires in cytomegalovirus infection. Broader study findings: It was HLA-C-restricted CMV-specific TCR beta clonotypes that dominated the response ex vivo.

As for this clonotype: Its antigen remains unidentified.

Trimming removed 2 bases from V and 5 bases from J, with 12 bases in between. This CDR3 has 15 residues. Germline CDR1 reads LGHDT; CDR2 reads YNNKEL (reference sequence). TCRdb recomputed calls from the reads with MiXCR, one row per CDR3 protein. The table lists roughly 280,000 distinct CDR3 sequences, 9.1% of them singletons. This sequence was found in a human donor in good health (CMV status not recorded). Some clones in this sample may be carry-over from other donors' samples. The chain has TRBV3-1 and TRBJ2-2; perhaps TRBD1 as D (5 bases). Sequenced input: PBMCs. The CDR3 region has the DNA TGTGCCAGCAGCCAAAGAACAGGCCGAACCGGGGAGCTGTTTTTT. Its protein product is CASSQRTGRTGELFF.